This T cell receptor (beta chain) was captured by sequencing in a study of cytomegalovirus exposure and HLA in healthy donors. Study findings and constraints: In a later analysis, at a false discovery rate of 0.05, approximately 16,000 TCR beta sequences were associated with HLA alleles. Analyzed later, association rates of TCRs varied across HLA loci, with DRB1 most and HLA-C fewest.

To note about this clone: The antigen is undetermined.

The CDR3 covers 12 residues. Trimming took 4 bases from V and 2 from J, leaving 4 bases between them. Germline loops: CDR1 MDHEN, CDR2 SYDVKM. The PCR had 60 Vbeta and 13 Jbeta primers. Assay used: immunoSEQ multiplex PCR; TCRdb lists only in-frame clones, some missing. The table records about 31,000 clones, 65% to 75% of them present only once. This sequence was found in a man in his fifties or sixties in good health and CMV-seropositive. The chain joins TRBV28 to TRBJ2-3; no definite D call. Sequenced input: PBMCs. CDR3 in amino acids: CASSSVTDTQYF. In DNA, the CDR3 is TGTGCCAGCAGTTCCGTCACAGATACGCAGTATTTT.